Listed below are T cell receptor beta chains from one sample, sequenced in a study of monozygotic twins with inflammatory bowel disease. With the 5' RACE reads reprocessed, TCRdb shows one record per CDR3 protein and no DNA. This sample's table has approximately 400,000 distinct CDR3 sequences. Sequenced: blood. These receptors were taken from a human donor with ulcerative colitis or Crohn's disease, or a healthy co-twin of an affected twin (not recorded which). The CDR3 runs from the conserved cysteine through the conserved F or W.

CDR3aa,v_gene,j_gene
CASRDGYSNQPQHF,TRBV12-3/TRBV12-4,TRBJ1-5
CASSDGERGRRQETQYF,TRBV25-1,TRBJ2-5
CASSLYASEETQYF,TRBV7-2,TRBJ2-5
CASTLGQGGPETQYF,TRBV6-2/TRBV6-3,TRBJ2-5
CSATSLSVGVDSPLHF,TRBV20-1,TRBJ1-6
CASSQDSFSGNTIYF,TRBV18,TRBJ1-3
CASSPGQGTYYEQYF,TRBV7-2,TRBJ2-7
CASSLIGLAGGTYNEQFF,TRBV11-2,TRBJ2-1
CASSQGGANVLTF,TRBV3-1,TRBJ2-6
CASSPIRWAGMNTEAFF,TRBV6-2/TRBV6-3,TRBJ1-1
CSARGLTDYEQYF,TRBV29-1,TRBJ2-7
CASSAGGYQETQYF,TRBV9,TRBJ2-5
CASSPRRDSETQYF,TRBV5-1,TRBJ2-5
CASSLGREAKAFF,TRBV12-3/TRBV12-4,TRBJ1-1
CASSLEGIPYNEQFF,TRBV5-1,TRBJ2-1
CASSQYLPDEQFF,TRBV3-1,TRBJ2-1
CATSTHSSGGARRREQFF,TRBV15,TRBJ2-1
CASSLLILAGDYTGELFF,TRBV27,TRBJ2-2
CASRTTGSQAGTQYF,TRBV12-3/TRBV12-4,TRBJ2-5
CSVGYRPNSPLHF,TRBV29-1,TRBJ1-6
CASSSRPYSNQPQHF,TRBV7-2,TRBJ1-5
CSAAGLRNIQYF,TRBV20-1,TRBJ2-4
CSARAGTGNNEQFF,TRBV20-1,TRBJ2-1
CATSEPSGVQETQYF,TRBV24-1,TRBJ2-5
CASSHPLAGADTGELFF,TRBV4-1,TRBJ2-2
CASNQDSNQPQHF,TRBV6-2/TRBV6-3,TRBJ1-5
CASSFVPAADTQYF,TRBV3-1,TRBJ2-3
CASSFRTSGVRIDTQYF,TRBV12-3/TRBV12-4,TRBJ2-3
CASSYIAIAAYNEQFF,TRBV6-5,TRBJ2-1
CASSLVGRPYNEQFF,TRBV5-6,TRBJ2-1
CASNPDGYEQYF,TRBV2,TRBJ2-7
CASSGTGGIAEAFF,TRBV10-2,TRBJ1-1
CASSERDYNEQFF,TRBV2,TRBJ2-1
CASSYSGLARSYEQYF,TRBV6-2/TRBV6-3,TRBJ2-7
CASSPPARGYGYTF,TRBV18,TRBJ1-2
CASSHDRGTGNTIYF,TRBV7-6,TRBJ1-3
CASSSEGARTDTQYF,TRBV5-1,TRBJ2-3
CASSHQGQGVVNTEAFF,TRBV4-2,TRBJ1-1
CASSQGLASYNEQFF,TRBV3-1,TRBJ2-1
CASSVGLARNTGELFF,TRBV9,TRBJ2-2
CASSFSGMLSETQYF,TRBV3-1,TRBJ2-5
CATSRSEGLAYSYEQYF,TRBV15,TRBJ2-7
CATSRDTSSTDTQYF,TRBV15,TRBJ2-3
CASSLAPGQGYYGYTF,TRBV12-3/TRBV12-4,TRBJ1-2
CASNQNPGQGNDGYTF,TRBV5-1,TRBJ1-2
CASSLVPDRGETQYF,TRBV5-1,TRBJ2-5
CASSYEAGGSTEAFF,TRBV6-5,TRBJ1-1
CASSPSGTAYYEQYF,TRBV7-9,TRBJ2-7
CASSEGAGGRSGNTIYF,TRBV6-1,TRBJ1-3
CASSLSSLAVDEQFF,TRBV7-9,TRBJ2-1
CASSQDPTGRFTEAFF,TRBV4-3,TRBJ1-1
CAAAGGNSPLHF,TRBV7-9,TRBJ1-6
CASRPSGLSTDTQYF,TRBV12-3/TRBV12-4,TRBJ2-3
CASSLEGKWGEAFF,TRBV5-1,TRBJ1-1
CATSDLLGTGELFF,TRBV24-1,TRBJ2-2